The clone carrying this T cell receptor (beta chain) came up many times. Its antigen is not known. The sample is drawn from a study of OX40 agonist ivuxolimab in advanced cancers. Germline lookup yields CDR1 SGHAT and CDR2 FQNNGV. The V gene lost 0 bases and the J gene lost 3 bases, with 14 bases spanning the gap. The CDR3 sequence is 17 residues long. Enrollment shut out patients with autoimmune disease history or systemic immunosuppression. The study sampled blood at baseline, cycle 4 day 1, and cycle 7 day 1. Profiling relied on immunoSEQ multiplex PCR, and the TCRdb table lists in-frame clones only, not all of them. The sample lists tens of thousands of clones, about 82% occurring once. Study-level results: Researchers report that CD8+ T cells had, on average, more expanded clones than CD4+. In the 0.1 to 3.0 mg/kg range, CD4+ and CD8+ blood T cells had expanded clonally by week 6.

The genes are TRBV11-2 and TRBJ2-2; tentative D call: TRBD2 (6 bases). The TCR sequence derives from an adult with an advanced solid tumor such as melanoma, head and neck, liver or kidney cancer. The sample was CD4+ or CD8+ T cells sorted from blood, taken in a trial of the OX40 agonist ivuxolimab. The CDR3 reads CASSLDRGSTYTGELFF. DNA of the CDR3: TGTGCCAGCAGCTTAGATCGGGGGAGTACGTACACCGGGGAGCTGTTTTTT.